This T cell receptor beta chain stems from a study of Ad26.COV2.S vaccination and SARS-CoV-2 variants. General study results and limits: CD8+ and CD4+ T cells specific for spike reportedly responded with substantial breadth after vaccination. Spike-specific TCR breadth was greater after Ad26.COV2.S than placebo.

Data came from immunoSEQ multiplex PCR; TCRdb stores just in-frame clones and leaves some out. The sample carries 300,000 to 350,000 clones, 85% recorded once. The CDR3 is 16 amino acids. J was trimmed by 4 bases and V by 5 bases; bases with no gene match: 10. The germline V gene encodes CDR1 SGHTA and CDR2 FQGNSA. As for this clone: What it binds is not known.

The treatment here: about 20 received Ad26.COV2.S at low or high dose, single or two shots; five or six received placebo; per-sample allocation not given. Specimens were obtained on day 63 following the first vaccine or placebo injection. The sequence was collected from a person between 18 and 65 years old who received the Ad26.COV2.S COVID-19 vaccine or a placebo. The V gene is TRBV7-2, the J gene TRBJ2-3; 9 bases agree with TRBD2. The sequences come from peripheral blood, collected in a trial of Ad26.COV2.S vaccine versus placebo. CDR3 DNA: TGTGCCAGCAGCCCATCGCGGGCGGGGGGGGCAGATACGCAGTATTTT. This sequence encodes CASSPSRAGGADTQYF.